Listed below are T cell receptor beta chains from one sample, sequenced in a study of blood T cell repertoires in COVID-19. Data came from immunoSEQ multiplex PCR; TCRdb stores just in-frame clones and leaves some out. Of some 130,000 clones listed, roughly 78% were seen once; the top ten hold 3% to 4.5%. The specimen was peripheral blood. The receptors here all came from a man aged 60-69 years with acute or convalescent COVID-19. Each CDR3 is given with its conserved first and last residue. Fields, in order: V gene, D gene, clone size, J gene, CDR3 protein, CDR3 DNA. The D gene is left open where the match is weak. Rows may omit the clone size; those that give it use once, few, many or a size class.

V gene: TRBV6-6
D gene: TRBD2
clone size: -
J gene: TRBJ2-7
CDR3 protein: CASSGTSGSYEQYF
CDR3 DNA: TGTGCCAGCAGTGGGACTAGCGGGTCCTACGAGCAGTACTTC

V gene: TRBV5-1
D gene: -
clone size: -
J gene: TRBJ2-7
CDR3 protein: CASSQTMGLGEQYF
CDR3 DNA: TGCGCCAGCAGCCAGACCATGGGGCTGGGCGAGCAGTACTTC

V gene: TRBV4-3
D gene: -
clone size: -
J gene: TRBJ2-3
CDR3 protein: CASSQDLTRGDTQYF
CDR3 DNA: TGCGCCAGCAGCCAAGATTTAACTAGAGGAGATACGCAGTATTTT

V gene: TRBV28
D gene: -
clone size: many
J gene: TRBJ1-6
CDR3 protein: CASRPGRGVSPLHF
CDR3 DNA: TGTGCCAGCAGGCCGGGCAGGGGAGTTTCACCCCTCCACTTT

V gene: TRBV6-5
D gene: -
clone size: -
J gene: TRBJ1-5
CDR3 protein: CASGGERNQPQHF
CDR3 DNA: TGTGCCAGCGGAGGGGAGCGCAATCAGCCCCAGCATTTT

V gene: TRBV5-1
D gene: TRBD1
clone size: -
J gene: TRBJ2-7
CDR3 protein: CASSVDGQGNEQYF
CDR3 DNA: TGCGCCAGCAGCGTTGACGGACAGGGGAACGAGCAGTACTTC

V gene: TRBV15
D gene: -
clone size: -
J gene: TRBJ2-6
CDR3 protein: CATSRGPRRSGANVLTF
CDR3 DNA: TGTGCCACCAGCAGAGGCCCTCGCCGGTCTGGGGCCAACGTCCTGACTTTC

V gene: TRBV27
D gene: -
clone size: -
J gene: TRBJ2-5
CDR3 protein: CASSQGQLRPQETQYF
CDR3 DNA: TGTGCCAGCAGTCAAGGACAGCTAAGGCCCCAAGAGACCCAGTACTTC

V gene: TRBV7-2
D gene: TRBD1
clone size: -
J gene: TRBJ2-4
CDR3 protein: CASSLSQGAAKNIQYF
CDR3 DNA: TGTGCCAGCAGCTTATCACAGGGGGCGGCCAAAAACATTCAGTACTTC

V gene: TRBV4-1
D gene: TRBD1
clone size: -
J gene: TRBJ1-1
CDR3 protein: CASSQERTGNTEAFF
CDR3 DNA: TGCGCCAGCAGCCAAGAGCGGACAGGAAACACTGAAGCTTTCTTT

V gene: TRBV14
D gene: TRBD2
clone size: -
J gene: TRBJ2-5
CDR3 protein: CASSQVPGLAAETQYF
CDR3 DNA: TGTGCCAGCAGCCAAGTTCCGGGACTAGCGGCAGAGACCCAGTACTTC

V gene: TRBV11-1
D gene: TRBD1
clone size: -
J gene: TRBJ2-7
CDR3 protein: CASSLNPGQGTHEQYF
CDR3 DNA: TGTGCCAGCAGCCTCAATCCGGGACAGGGAACCCACGAGCAGTACTTC

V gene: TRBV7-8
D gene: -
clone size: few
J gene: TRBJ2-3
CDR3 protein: CASRWGAGADTQYF
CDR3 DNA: TGTGCCAGCAGATGGGGGGCGGGGGCAGATACGCAGTATTTT

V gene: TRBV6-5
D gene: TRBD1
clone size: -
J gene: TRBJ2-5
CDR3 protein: CASTGTGGYQETQYF
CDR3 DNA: TGTGCCAGCACCGGGACAGGGGGGTACCAAGAGACCCAGTACTTC

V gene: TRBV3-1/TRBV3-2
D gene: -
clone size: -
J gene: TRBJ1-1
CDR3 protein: CASSSSAGRTAEAFF
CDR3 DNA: TGTGCCAGCAGCTCCTCCGCGGGGCGCACAGCTGAAGCTTTCTTT

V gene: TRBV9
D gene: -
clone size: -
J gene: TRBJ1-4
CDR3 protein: CASSRYVSNEKLFF
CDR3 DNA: TGTGCCAGCAGCAGATACGTTAGTAATGAAAAACTGTTTTTT

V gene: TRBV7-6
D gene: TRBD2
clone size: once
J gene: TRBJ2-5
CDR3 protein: CASSSSGSSQETQYF
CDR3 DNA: TGTGCCAGCAGCTCTAGCGGGAGCTCTCAAGAGACCCAGTACTTC

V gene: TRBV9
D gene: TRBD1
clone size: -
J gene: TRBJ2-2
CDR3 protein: CASSAWDRDNTGELFF
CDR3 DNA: TGTGCCAGCAGCGCTTGGGACAGGGATAACACCGGGGAGCTGTTTTTT

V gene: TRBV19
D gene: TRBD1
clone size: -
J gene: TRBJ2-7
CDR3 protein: CASSTTRGQGVSSYEQYF
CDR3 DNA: TGTGCCAGTAGTACCACCCGGGGACAGGGAGTAAGCTCCTACGAGCAGTACTTC

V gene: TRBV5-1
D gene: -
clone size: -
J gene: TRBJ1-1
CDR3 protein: CASSLSINTEAFF
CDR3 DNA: TGCGCCAGCAGCTTGAGCATAAACACTGAAGCTTTCTTT

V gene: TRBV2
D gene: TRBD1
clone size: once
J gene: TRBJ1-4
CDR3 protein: CATSGGFGEKLFF
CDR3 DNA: TGTGCCACTTCAGGGGGCTTTGGGGAAAAACTGTTTTTT

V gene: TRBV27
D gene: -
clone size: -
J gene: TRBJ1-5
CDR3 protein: CASSFLNQPQHF
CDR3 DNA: TGTGCCAGCAGTTTCCTAAATCAGCCCCAGCATTTT

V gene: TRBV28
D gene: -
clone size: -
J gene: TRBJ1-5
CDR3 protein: CASSPRTDNQPQHF
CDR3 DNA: TGTGCCAGCAGCCCACGGACAGACAATCAGCCCCAGCATTTT

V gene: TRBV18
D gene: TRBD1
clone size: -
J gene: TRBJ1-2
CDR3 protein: CASSDRVDYGYTF
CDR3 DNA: TGTGCCAGCTCAGACAGGGTTGACTATGGCTACACCTTC

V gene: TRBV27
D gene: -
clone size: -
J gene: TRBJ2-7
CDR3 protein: CASSSSVLYEQYF
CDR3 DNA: TGTGCCAGCAGTTCGTCAGTCCTGTACGAGCAGTACTTC

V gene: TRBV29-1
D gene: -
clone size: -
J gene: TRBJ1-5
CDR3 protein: CSVGGTNQPQHF
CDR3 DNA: TGCAGCGTCGGCGGAACTAATCAGCCCCAGCATTTT

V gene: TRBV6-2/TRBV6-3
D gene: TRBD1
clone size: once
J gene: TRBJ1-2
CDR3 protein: CASSPTTGNGYTF
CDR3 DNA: TGTGCCAGCAGTCCAACGACAGGGAATGGCTACACCTTC

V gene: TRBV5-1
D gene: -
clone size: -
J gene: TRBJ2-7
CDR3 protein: CASSLRLGSLNYEQYF
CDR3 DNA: TGCGCCAGCAGCTTGCGTCTGGGCAGTTTGAACTACGAGCAGTACTTC

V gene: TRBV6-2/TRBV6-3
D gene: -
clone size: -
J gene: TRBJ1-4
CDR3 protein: CASSYDQGNNEKLFF
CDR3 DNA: TGTGCCAGCAGTTACGACCAGGGGAATAATGAAAAACTGTTTTTT

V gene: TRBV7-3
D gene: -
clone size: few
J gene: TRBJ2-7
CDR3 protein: CASSLRGGGSYEQYF
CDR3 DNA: TGTGCCAGCAGCTTAAGGGGGGGCGGTTCCTACGAGCAGTACTTC

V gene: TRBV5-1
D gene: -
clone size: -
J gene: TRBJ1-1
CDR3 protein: CASSTRGTEAFF
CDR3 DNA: TGCGCCAGCAGCACGAGGGGGACTGAAGCTTTCTTT

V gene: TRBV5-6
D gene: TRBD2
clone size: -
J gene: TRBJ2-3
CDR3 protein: CASSLISGRFTDTQYF
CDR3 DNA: TGTGCCAGCAGCTTGATTAGCGGGAGGTTCACAGATACGCAGTATTTT

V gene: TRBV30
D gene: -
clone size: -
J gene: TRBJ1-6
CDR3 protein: CAWSLKRSPLHF
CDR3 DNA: TGTGCCTGGAGTTTAAAGAGGTCACCCCTCCACTTT

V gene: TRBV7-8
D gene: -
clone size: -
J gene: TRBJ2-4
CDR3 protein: CASSAKGELAKNIQYF
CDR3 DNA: TGTGCCAGCAGCGCAAAGGGGGAGCTAGCCAAAAACATTCAGTACTTC

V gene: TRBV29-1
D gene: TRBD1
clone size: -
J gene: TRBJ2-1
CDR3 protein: CSGGQHNNEQFF
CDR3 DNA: TGCAGCGGGGGACAGCACAACAATGAGCAGTTCTTC

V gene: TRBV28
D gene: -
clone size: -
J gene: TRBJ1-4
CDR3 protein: CASISEVGKLFF
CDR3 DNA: TGTGCCTCGATTTCCGAGGTGGGAAAACTGTTTTTT

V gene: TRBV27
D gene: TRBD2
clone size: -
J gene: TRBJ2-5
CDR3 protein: CASRMLIAGVGETQYF
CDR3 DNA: TGTGCCAGCCGGATGTTGATAGCGGGAGTGGGGGAGACCCAGTACTTC

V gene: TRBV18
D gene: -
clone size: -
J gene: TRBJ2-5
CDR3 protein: CASSPPWLRETQYF
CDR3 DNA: TGTGCCAGCTCACCACCGTGGTTGAGGGAGACCCAGTACTTC

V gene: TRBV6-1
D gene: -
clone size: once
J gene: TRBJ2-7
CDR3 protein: CASSENYYEQYF
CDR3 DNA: TGTGCCAGCAGTGAAAACTACTACGAGCAGTACTTC

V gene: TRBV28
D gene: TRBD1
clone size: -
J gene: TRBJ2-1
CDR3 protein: CASSPGTGGSYEQFF
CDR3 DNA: TGTGCCAGCAGTCCAGGGACAGGGGGCAGCTATGAGCAGTTCTTC

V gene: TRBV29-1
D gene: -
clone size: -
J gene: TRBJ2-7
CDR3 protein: CSVYGPWEQYF
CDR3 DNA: TGCAGCGTTTATGGGCCTTGGGAGCAGTACTTC

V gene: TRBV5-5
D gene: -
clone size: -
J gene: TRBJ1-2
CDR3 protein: CASRPGLHYGYTF
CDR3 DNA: TGTGCCAGCAGACCCGGACTGCACTATGGCTACACCTTC

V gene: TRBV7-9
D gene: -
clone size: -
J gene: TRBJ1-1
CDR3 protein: CASSLSQDTEAFF
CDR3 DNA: TGTGCCAGCAGCCTTTCACAGGACACTGAAGCTTTCTTT

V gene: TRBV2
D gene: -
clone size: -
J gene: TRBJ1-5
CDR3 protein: CASSKQDSNQPQHF
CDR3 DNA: TGTGCCAGCAGTAAACAGGATAGCAATCAGCCCCAGCATTTT

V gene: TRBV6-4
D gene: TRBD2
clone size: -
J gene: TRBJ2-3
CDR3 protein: CASSDQGGTTGTQYF
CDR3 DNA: TGTGCCAGCAGTGACCAAGGCGGGACTACGGGTACGCAGTATTTT

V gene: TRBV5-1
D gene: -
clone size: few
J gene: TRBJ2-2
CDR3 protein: CASSLGQWWSGNTGELFF
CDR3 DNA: TGCGCCAGCAGCTTGGGTCAATGGTGGAGTGGGAACACCGGGGAGCTGTTTTTT

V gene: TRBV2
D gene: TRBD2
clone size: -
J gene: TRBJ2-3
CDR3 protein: CASSFSGRGTDTQYF
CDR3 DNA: TGTGCCAGCAGTTTTAGCGGGAGGGGCACAGATACGCAGTATTTT

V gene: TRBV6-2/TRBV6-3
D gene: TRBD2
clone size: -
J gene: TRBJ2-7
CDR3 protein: CASSYASLAGPEQYF
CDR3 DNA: TGTGCCAGCAGTTATGCAAGCCTAGCGGGCCCCGAGCAGTACTTC